This is a list of T cell receptor beta chains from one sample in a study of human T cells and chemical hapten exposure. TCRdb recomputed calls from the RACE reads with MiXCR, one row per CDR3 protein. The sample yields 87,000 or so distinct CDR3 sequences, 9.6% seen once. This specimen was whole blood, taken in connection with sensitization to the hapten diphenylcyclopropenone (DPC). The receptor set was obtained from a woman between 40 and 55 years old with alopecia areata. Some clones in this sample may be carry-over from other donors' samples. The CDR3 runs from the conserved cysteine through the conserved F or W. Fields, in order: clone size, V gene, D gene, J gene, CDR3 protein, CDR3 DNA. D genes are given only for firm matches. Only some rows state a clone size, as once, few, many or a class for expanded clones.

clone_size: few
v_call: TRBV28
d_call: .
j_call: TRBJ1-1
cdr3_aa: CASSPVIRNTEAFF
cdr3_nt: TGTGCCAGCAGTCCCGTCATTCGGAACACTGAAGCTTTCTTT

clone_size: many
v_call: TRBV27
d_call: .
j_call: TRBJ1-5
cdr3_aa: CASSLWGSLSNQPQHF
cdr3_nt: TGTGCCAGCAGTTTATGGGGATCACTAAGCAATCAGCCCCAGCATTTT

clone_size: few
v_call: TRBV4-1
d_call: .
j_call: TRBJ1-1
cdr3_aa: CASSQVARDDTEAFF
cdr3_nt: TGCGCCAGCAGCCAAGTGGCCAGGGATGATACTGAAGCTTTCTTT

clone_size: many
v_call: TRBV11-2
d_call: .
j_call: TRBJ1-5
cdr3_aa: CASSLSLAQPQHF
cdr3_nt: TGTGCCAGCAGCTTGTCCCTAGCTCAGCCCCAGCATTTT

clone_size: many
v_call: TRBV6-2/TRBV6-3
d_call: TRBD1
j_call: TRBJ1-2
cdr3_aa: CASRSTGGSGYGYTF
cdr3_nt: TGTGCCAGCAGATCGACAGGGGGTTCGGGCTATGGCTACACCTTC

clone_size: few
v_call: TRBV7-2
d_call: TRBD2
j_call: TRBJ2-3
cdr3_aa: CASSLVWREDTQYF
cdr3_nt: TGTGCCAGCAGCTTAGTTTGGCGGGAGGATACGCAGTATTTT

clone_size: many
v_call: TRBV7-2
d_call: .
j_call: TRBJ2-7
cdr3_aa: CASSSGLEQYF
cdr3_nt: TGTGCCAGCAGCTCCGGGTTAGAGCAGTACTTC

clone_size: many
v_call: TRBV11-2
d_call: .
j_call: TRBJ1-1
cdr3_aa: CASSPGPYTEAFF
cdr3_nt: TGTGCCAGCAGCCCTGGACCTTACACTGAAGCTTTCTTT

clone_size: .
v_call: TRBV4-1
d_call: .
j_call: TRBJ2-3
cdr3_aa: CASSQVGSDTQYF
cdr3_nt: TGCGCCAGCAGCCAAGTGGGCTCAGATACGCAGTATTTT

clone_size: many
v_call: TRBV29-1
d_call: TRBD1
j_call: TRBJ2-4
cdr3_aa: CSVGTGGKNIQYF
cdr3_nt: TGCAGCGTAGGGACAGGCGGTAAAAACATTCAGTACTTC

clone_size: many
v_call: TRBV4-1
d_call: .
j_call: TRBJ2-5
cdr3_aa: CASSQAHRETQYF
cdr3_nt: TGCGCCAGCAGCCAAGCCCACAGGGAGACCCAGTACTTC

clone_size: many
v_call: TRBV3-1
d_call: TRBD2
j_call: TRBJ2-5
cdr3_aa: CASRKTSGGARETQYF
cdr3_nt: TGTGCCAGCAGGAAGACTAGCGGGGGGGCTCGGGAGACCCAGTACTTC

clone_size: many
v_call: TRBV13
d_call: .
j_call: TRBJ2-7
cdr3_aa: CASSQTPGRGQYF
cdr3_nt: TGTGCCAGCAGCCAGACGCCGGGCCGCGGGCAGTACTTC

clone_size: .
v_call: TRBV5-1
d_call: .
j_call: TRBJ2-7
cdr3_aa: CASSLGYAEYEQYF
cdr3_nt: TGCGCCAGCAGCCTGGGCTATGCCGAATACGAGCAGTACTTC

clone_size: many
v_call: TRBV7-2
d_call: TRBD2
j_call: TRBJ2-7
cdr3_aa: CASTGLAGTYEQYF
cdr3_nt: TGTGCCAGCACGGGACTAGCGGGGACCTACGAGCAGTACTTC

clone_size: many
v_call: TRBV7-6
d_call: TRBD2
j_call: TRBJ2-1
cdr3_aa: CASSRPLAGGYNEQFF
cdr3_nt: TGTGCCAGCAGCAGACCTCTAGCGGGGGGGTACAATGAGCAGTTCTTC

clone_size: many
v_call: TRBV28
d_call: .
j_call: TRBJ1-2
cdr3_aa: CASSASWHGYTF
cdr3_nt: TGTGCCAGCAGTGCCTCATGGCATGGCTACACCTTC

clone_size: few
v_call: TRBV12-3/TRBV12-4
d_call: .
j_call: TRBJ1-4
cdr3_aa: CASSLQGPGREKLFF
cdr3_nt: TGTGCCAGCAGTTTACAGGGACCCGGTCGGGAAAAACTGTTTTTT